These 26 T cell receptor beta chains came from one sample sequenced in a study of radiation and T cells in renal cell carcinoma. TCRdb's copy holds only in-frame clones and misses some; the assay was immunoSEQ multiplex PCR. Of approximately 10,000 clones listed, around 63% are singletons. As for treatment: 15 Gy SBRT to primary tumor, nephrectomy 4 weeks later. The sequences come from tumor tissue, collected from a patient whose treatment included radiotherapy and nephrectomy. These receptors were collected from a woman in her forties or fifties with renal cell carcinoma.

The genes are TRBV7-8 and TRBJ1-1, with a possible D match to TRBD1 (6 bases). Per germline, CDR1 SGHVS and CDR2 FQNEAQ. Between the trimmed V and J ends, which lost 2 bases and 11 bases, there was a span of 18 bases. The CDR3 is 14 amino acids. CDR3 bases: TGTGCCAGCAGCTTATTGATCCTAGGGGGGCAGGCTTTCTTT. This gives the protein CASSLLILGGQAFF.

The CDR3 region is CASSWRGGNNEKLFF. CDR3 coding DNA: TGTGCCAGCAGTTGGAGGGGGGGGAATAATGAAAAACTGTTTTTT. This chain joins TRBV28 and TRBJ1-4, with a possible D match to TRBD1 (6 bases). The V gene's germline CDR1 is MDHEN and CDR2 SYDVKM. The CDR3 contains 15 residues. Trimming removed 4 bases from V and 4 bases from J, with 13 bases in between.

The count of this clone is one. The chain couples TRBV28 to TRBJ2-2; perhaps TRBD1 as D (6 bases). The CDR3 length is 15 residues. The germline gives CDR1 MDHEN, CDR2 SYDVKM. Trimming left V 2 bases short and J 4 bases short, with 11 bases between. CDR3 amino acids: CASSLGQRVTGELFF. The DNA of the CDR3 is TGTGCCAGCAGTTTAGGACAGAGGGTCACCGGGGAGCTGTTTTTT.

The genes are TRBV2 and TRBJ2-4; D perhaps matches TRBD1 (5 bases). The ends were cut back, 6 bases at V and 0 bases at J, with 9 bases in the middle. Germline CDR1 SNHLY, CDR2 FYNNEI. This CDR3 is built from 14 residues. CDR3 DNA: TGTGCCAGCAGAACGACAGAAGCCAAAAACATTCAGTACTTC. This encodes CASRTTEAKNIQYF.

The CDR3, as DNA: TGTGCCAGCAGCCCCCTAAGGGGCTACACCTTC. Its protein product is CASSPLRGYTF. The chain couples TRBV28 to TRBJ1-2; D remains unclear. V shed 6 bases and J shed 8 bases, with 10 bases lying between them. Germline assignment: CDR1 MDHEN and CDR2 SYDVKM. The CDR3 is 11 amino acids.

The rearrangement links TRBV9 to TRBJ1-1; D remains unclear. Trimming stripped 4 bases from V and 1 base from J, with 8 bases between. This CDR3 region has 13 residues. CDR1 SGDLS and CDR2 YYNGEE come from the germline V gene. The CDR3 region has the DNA TGTGCCAGCAGCCAGACGGGGAACACTGAAGCTTTCTTT. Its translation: CASSQTGNTEAFF.

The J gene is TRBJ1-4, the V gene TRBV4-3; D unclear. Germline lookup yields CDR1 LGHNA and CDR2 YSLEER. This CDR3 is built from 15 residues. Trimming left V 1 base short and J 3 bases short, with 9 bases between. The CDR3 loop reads CASSQVRNSNEKLFF. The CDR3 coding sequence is TGCGCCAGCAGCCAAGTCAGAAATTCTAATGAAAAACTGTTTTTT.

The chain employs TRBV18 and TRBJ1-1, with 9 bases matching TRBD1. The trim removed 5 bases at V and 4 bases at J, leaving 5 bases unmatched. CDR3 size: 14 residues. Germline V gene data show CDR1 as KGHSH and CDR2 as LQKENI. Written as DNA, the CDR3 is TGTGCCAGCTCAGGGACAGGGCACGGCACTGAAGCTTTCTTT. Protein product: CASSGTGHGTEAFF.

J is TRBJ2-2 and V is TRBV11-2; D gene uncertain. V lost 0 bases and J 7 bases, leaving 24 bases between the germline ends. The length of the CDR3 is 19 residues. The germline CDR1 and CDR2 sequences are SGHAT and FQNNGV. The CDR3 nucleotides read TGTGCCAGCAGCTTAGATCTTCCAGGTCTAGTCGTTTTGGGCGGGGAGCTGTTTTTT. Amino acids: CASSLDLPGLVVLGGELFF. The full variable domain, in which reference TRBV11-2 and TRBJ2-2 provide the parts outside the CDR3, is EAGVAQSPRYKIIEKRQSVAFWCNPISGHATLYWYQQILGQGPKLLIQFQNNGVVDDSQLPKDRFSAERLKGVDSTLKIQPAKLEDSAVYLCASSLDLPGLVVLGGELFFGEGSRLTVL.

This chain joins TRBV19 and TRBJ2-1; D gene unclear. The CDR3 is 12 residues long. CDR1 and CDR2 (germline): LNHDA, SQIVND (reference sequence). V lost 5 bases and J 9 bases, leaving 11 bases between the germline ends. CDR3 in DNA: TGTGCCAGTAGTGCCCCTCTCAGTGAGCAGTTCTTC. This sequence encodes CASSAPLSEQFF.

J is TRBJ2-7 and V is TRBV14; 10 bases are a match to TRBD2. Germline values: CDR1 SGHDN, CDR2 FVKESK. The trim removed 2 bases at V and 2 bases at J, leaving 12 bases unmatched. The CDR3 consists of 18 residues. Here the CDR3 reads CASSQNAGTSENAYEQYF. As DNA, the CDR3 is TGTGCCAGCAGCCAAAACGCCGGGACTAGCGAGAACGCCTACGAGCAGTACTTC.

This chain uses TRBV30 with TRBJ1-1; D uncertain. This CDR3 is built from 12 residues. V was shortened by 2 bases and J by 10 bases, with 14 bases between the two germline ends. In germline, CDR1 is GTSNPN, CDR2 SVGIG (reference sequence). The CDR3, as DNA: TGTGCCTGGAGTACCCGGGCCAGCGGAGCTTTCTTT. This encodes CAWSTRASGAFF.

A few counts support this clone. The chain's CDR3 is CASRRQGQGNEQFF. For the CDR3, the DNA is TGTGCCAGCAGACGACAGGGCCAGGGGAATGAGCAGTTCTTC. The rearrangement links TRBV6-5 to TRBJ2-1; 7 positions agree with TRBD1. The trim removed 6 bases at V and 7 bases at J, leaving 9 bases unmatched. The CDR3 consists of 14 residues. Germline V gene lookup returns CDR1 MNHEY and CDR2 SVGAGI.

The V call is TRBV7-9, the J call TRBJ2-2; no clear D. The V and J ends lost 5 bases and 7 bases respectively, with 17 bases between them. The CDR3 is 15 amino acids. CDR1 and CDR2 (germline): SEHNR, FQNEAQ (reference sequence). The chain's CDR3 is CASSPEAKNFGELFF. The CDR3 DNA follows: TGTGCCAGCAGCCCCGAGGCGAAAAACTTCGGGGAGCTGTTTTTT.

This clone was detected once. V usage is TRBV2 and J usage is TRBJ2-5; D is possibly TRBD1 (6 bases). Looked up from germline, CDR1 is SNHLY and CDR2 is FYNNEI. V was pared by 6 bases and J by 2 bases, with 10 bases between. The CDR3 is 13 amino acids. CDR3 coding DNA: TGTGCCAGCAGCGTACAGGGACAAGAGACCCAGTACTTC. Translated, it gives CASSVQGQETQYF.

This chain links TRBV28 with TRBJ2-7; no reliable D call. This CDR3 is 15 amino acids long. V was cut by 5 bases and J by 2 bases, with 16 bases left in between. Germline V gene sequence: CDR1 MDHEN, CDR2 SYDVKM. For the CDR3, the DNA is TGTGCCAGCAGTCAGGCCCGACTCCCACCCTACGAGCAGTACTTC. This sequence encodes CASSQARLPPYEQYF.

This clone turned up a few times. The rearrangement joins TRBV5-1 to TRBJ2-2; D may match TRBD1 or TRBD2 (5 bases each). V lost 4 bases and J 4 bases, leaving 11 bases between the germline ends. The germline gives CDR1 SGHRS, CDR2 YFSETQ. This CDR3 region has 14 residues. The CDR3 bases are TGCGCCAGCAGCGGGGACGGGCTCACCGGGGAGCTGTTTTTT. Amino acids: CASSGDGLTGELFF.

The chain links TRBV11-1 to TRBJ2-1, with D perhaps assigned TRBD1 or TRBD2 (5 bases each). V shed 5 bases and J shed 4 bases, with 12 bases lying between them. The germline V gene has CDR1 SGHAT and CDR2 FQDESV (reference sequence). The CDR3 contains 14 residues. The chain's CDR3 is CASSPGRTYNEQFF. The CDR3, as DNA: TGTGCCAGCAGCCCGGGACGGACATACAATGAGCAGTTCTTC.

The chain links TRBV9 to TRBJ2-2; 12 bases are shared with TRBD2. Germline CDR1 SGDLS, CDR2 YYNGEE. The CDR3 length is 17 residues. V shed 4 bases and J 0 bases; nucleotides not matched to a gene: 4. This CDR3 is CASSPLAGGPNTGELFF. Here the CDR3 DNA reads TGTGCCAGCAGCCCACTAGCGGGGGGCCCGAACACCGGGGAGCTGTTTTTT. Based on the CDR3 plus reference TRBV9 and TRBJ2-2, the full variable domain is DSGVTQTPKHLITATGQRVTLRCSPRSGDLSVYWYQQSLDQGLQFLIQYYNGEERAKGNILERFSAQQFPDLHSELNLSSLELGDSALYFCASSPLAGGPNTGELFFGEGSRLTVL.

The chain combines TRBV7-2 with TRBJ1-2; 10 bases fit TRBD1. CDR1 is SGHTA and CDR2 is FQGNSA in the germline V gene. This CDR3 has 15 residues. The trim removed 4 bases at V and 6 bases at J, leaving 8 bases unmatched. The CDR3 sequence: CASSWRPGQGNGYTF. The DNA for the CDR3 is TGTGCCAGCAGCTGGCGCCCGGGACAGGGGAATGGCTACACCTTC.

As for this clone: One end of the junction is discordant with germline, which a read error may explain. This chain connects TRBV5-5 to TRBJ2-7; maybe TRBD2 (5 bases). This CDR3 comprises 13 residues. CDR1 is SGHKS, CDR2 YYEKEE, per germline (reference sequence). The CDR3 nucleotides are TGCGCCAGCAGCCTTGGGAGAGACTCCGAGCAGTACTTC. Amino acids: CASSLGRDSEQYF.

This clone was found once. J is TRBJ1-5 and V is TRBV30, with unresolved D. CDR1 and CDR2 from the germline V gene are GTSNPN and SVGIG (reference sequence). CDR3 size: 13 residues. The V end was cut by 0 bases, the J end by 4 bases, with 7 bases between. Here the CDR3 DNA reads TGTGCCTGGAGTGTAGACGAGAATCAGCCCCAGCATTTT. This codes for CAWSVDENQPQHF.

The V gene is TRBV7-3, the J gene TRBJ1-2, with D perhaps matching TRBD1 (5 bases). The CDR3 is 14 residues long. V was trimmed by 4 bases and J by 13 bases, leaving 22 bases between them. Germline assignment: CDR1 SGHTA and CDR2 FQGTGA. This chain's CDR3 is CASSSHPGRISGTF. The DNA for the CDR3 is TGTGCCAGCAGCTCGCACCCGGGACGGATCTCCGGCACCTTC.

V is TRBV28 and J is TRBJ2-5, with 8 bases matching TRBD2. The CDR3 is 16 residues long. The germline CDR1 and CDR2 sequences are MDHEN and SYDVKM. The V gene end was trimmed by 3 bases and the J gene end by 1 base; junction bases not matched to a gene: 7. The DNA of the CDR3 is TGTGCCAGCAGTTTGGTCGACGGGGGGGCCCAAGAGACCCAGTACTTC. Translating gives CASSLVDGGAQETQYF.

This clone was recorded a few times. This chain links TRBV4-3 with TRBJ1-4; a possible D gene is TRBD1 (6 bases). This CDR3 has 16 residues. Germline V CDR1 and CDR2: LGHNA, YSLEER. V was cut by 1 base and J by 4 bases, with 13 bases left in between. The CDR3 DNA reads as TGCGCCAGCAGCCAAGTGGCGGGGACAAGTAATGAAAAACTGTTTTTT. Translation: CASSQVAGTSNEKLFF.

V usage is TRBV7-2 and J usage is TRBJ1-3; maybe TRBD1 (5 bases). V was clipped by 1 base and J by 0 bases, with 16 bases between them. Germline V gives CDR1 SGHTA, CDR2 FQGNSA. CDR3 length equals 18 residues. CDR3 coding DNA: TGTGCCAGCAGCTTAGGAATGGGGGGGTTTCACTCTGGAAACACCATATATTTT. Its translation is CASSLGMGGFHSGNTIYF.